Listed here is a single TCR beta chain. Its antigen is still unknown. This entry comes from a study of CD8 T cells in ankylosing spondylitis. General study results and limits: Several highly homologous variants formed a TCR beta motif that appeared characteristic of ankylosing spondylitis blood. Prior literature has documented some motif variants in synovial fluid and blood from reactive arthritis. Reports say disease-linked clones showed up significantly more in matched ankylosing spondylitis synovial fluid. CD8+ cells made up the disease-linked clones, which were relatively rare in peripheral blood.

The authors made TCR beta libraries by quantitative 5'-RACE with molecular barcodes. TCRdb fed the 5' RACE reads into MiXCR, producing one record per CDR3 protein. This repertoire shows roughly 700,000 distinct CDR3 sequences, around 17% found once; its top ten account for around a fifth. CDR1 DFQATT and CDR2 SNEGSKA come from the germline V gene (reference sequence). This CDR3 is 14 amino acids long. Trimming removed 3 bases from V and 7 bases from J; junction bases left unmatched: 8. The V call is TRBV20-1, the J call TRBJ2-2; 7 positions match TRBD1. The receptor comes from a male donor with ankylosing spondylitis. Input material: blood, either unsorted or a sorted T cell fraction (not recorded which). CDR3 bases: TGCAGTGCTAGTCGGGACAGCGTACTCGGGGAGCTGTTTTTT. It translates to CSASRDSVLGELFF.